Following are 6 T cell receptor beta chains from one sample sequenced in a study of radiotherapy plus CTLA-4 blockade in lung cancer. Clones were read by immunoSEQ multiplex PCR, and TCRdb kept only the in-frame ones, dropping some. The sample includes 56,000 or so clones, 65% to 85% seen only once; the top ten take 2.5% to 4%. The material was peripheral blood, obtained from a patient treated with radiotherapy plus ipilimumab. Receptors originate from a human donor with non-small cell lung cancer who had a partial response to radiotherapy plus ipilimumab.

The rearrangement uses TRBV2 and TRBJ2-3, with 9 bases that match TRBD2. With V trimmed by 2 bases and J by 4 bases, 10 bases remained unmatched. CDR3 length: 17 residues. Germline V gene sequence: CDR1 SNHLY, CDR2 FYNNEI. The CDR3 spells CASSEPAGGPGADTQYF. The DNA for the CDR3 is TGTGCCAGCAGTGAACCAGCGGGGGGTCCCGGCGCAGATACGCAGTATTTT.

This rearrangement joins TRBV28 to TRBJ1-5; D is unclear. With 10 bases removed from V and 11 bases from J, the gap between germline ends came to 12 bases. This CDR3 contains 10 residues. Per the germline V gene, CDR1 is MDHEN and CDR2 is SYDVKM. The CDR3 here is CATRGRTQHF. CDR3 in DNA: TGTGCCACAAGAGGGAGGACCCAGCATTTT.

CDR3 sequence (DNA): TGTGCCAGCAGCGCAGGGGGAGGCCAAGAGACCCAGTACTTC. As protein: CASSAGGGQETQYF. This chain connects TRBV28 to TRBJ2-5; possible D gene TRBD1, 7 bases. The CDR3 is 14 residues long. Trimming removed 6 bases at V and 1 base at J, with 12 bases between. Germline assignment: CDR1 MDHEN and CDR2 SYDVKM.

The chain recombines TRBV7-9 with TRBJ1-1; tentatively, D is TRBD1 (5 bases). The V gene lost 2 bases and the J gene lost 1 base, with 8 bases spanning the gap. The CDR3 loop spans 14 amino acids. Germline CDR1 SEHNR, CDR2 FQNEAQ (reference sequence). The CDR3 nucleotides are TGTGCCAGCAGCTTACTCGGGGGGAACACTGAAGCTTTCTTT. Protein sequence: CASSLLGGNTEAFF.

The chain couples TRBV15 to TRBJ1-1, with 9 bases fitting TRBD1. CDR3 length equals 18 residues. After removal of 0 bases from V and 4 bases from J, the junction contained 12 bases not matched to a gene. Germline assignment: CDR1 LNHNV and CDR2 YYDKDF (reference sequence). CDR3 bases: TGTGCCACCAGCAGAGATTTCGGACAGGGGCCTTTGGGCACTGAAGCTTTCTTT. As protein: CATSRDFGQGPLGTEAFF.

V is TRBV6-1 and J is TRBJ2-5; D may be TRBD2 (7 bases). The ends were cut back, 4 bases at V and 5 bases at J, with 17 bases in the middle. The germline CDR1 and CDR2 sequences are MNHNS and SASEGT. This CDR3 has 15 amino acids. The CDR3 DNA sequence: TGTGCCAGCAGTGTCGGGGGCGGGGGATTTGAGACCCAGTACTTC. Amino acid sequence: CASSVGGGGFETQYF.